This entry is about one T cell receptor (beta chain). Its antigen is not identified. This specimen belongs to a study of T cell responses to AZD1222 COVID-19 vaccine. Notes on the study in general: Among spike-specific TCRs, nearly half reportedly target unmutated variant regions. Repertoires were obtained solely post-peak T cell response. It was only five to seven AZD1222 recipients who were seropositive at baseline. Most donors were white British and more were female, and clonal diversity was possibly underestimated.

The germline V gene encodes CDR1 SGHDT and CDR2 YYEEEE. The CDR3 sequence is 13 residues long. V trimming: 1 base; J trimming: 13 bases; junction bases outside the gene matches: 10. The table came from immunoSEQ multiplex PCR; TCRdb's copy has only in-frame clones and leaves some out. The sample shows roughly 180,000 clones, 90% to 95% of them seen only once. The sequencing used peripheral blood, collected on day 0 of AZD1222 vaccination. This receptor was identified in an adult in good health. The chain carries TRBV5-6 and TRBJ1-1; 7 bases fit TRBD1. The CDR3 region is CASSLLTGTSGFF. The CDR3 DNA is TGTGCCAGCAGCTTGTTGACAGGGACGAGCGGTTTCTTT.